By proportion, the clone carrying this T cell receptor (beta chain) is medium-sized. No antigen is known for it. The CDR3 runs to 14 residues. This specimen comes from a study of T cell responses to AZD1222 COVID-19 vaccine. Findings of the study overall: Researchers took repertoire samples only after the peak T cell response had come. Females made up more of the donors, who were largely white British, and clonal diversity may have come out too low. A rise in Spike-specific TCR breadth and depth followed two AZD1222 doses.

It was second doses at about 4 or about 12 weeks that were pooled. Sequenced by immunoSEQ multiplex PCR; TCRdb stores in-frame clones only, minus some. The sample includes approximately 130,000 clones, 88% of them seen just once. The receptor was derived from an adult who received the AZD1222 COVID-19 vaccine. This chain joins TRBV21-1 and TRBJ2-2; the table's D call, TRBD1, has no DNA check behind it. TRBV21-1 is a pseudogene. Source: peripheral blood, taken 28 days after the second AZD1222 dose. The CDR3, as DNA: TGTGCCAGCAGCAAAAGACAGAACACCGGGGAGCTGTTTTTT. Its protein product is CASSKRQNTGELFF.